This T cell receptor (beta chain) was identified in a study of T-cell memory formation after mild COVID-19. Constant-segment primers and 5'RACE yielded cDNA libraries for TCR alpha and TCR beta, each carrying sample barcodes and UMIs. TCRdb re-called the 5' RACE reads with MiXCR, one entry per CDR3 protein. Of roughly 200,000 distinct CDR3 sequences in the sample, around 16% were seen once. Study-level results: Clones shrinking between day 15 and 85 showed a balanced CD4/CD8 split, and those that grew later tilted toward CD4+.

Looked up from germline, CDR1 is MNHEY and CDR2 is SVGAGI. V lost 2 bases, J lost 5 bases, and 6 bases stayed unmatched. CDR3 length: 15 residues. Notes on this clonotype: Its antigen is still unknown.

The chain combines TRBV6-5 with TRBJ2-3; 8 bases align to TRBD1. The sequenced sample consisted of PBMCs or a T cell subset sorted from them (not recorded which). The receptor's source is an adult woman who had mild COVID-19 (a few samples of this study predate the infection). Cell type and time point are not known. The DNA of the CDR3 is TGTGCCAGCAGTTACCCAGGGGGCGATTTAGATACGCAGTATTTT. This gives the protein CASSYPGGDLDTQYF.